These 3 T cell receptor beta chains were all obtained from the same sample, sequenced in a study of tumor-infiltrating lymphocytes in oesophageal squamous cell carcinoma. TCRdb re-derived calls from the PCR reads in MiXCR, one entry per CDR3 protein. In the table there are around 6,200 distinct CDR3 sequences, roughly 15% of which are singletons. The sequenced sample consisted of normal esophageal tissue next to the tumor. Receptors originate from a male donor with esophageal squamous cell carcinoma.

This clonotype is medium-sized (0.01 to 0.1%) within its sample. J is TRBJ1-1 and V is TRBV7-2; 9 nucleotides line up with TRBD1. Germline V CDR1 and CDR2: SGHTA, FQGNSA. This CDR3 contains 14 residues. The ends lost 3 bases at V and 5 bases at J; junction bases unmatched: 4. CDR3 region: CASSLTGGRTEAFF. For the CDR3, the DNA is TGTGCCAGCAGCTTGACAGGGGGGCGAACTGAAGCTTTCTTT.

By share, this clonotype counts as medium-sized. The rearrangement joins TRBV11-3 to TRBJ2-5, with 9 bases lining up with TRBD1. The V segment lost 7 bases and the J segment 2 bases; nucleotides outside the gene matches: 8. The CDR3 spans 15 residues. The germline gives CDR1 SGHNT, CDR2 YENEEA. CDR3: CASNIGTGNQETQYF. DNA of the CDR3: TGTGCCAGCAACATCGGGACAGGGAATCAAGAGACCCAGTACTTC.

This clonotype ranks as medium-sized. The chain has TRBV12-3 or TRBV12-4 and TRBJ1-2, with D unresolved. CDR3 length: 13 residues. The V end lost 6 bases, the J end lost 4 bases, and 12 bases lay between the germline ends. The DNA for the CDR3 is TGTGCCAGCAGCACTGGACTGCTCTATGGCTACACCTTC. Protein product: CASSTGLLYGYTF.